This T cell receptor beta chain was sequenced in a study of cytomegalovirus exposure and HLA in healthy donors. Overall study results and limits: In a later analysis, across HLA loci, associated TCR counts were highest for DRB1, lowest for HLA-C. Only CMV serostatus was available as immune exposure information.

PCR was performed using 60 Vbeta and 13 Jbeta primers. Some clones are missing from TCRdb's copy, which holds only in-frame ones; the method was immunoSEQ multiplex PCR. The sample has roughly 100,000 clones, under 80% seen once. This clone appeared once. Its target is unknown. Germline is not matched at one junction end, which may reflect a read error. Sequencing was performed on PBMCs. The origin of this receptor is a woman aged 35 to 49 in good health and CMV-seropositive.

The CDR3 here is CASSQAREWGDQPQHF. In DNA form, the CDR3 reads TGTGCCAGCAGTCAAGCTCGGGAGTGGGGAGATCAGCCCCAGCATTTT. The rearrangement uses TRBV2 and TRBJ1-5, with D hard to call. The CDR3 extends over 16 amino acids. Germline V gives CDR1 SNHLY, CDR2 FYNNEI. The full variable domain, rest sourced from reference TRBV2 and TRBJ1-5, is EPEVTQTPSHQVTQMGQEVILRCVPISNHLYFYWYRQILGQKVEFLVSFYNNEISEKSEIFDDQFSVERPDGSNFTLKIRSTKLEDSAMYFCASSQAREWGDQPQHFGDGTRLSIL.